This TCR beta chain is from a study of human thymus T cells. This table comes from immunoSEQ multiplex PCR, and its TCRdb copy is limited to in-frame clones, with some not included. The sample includes roughly 86,000 clones, just over 95% of them seen just once. From germline, CDR1 is PRHDT and CDR2 FYEKMQ (reference sequence). Losses at the gene ends were 2 bases for V and 2 bases for J; bases not matched to a gene: 11. This CDR3 has 17 amino acids. Details on this clone: The antigen remains unidentified.

Overall study findings and caveats: Seemingly biased V and J gene usage marked thymic and blood repertoires. Related research has reported that thymic repertoires overlap highly among unrelated individuals.

Corrective cardiac operations yielded the resected thymus tissue. This TCR derives from a boy under three years old with a congenital heart defect but otherwise immunologically healthy. The sequenced sample was thymus tissue. This rearrangement joins TRBV13 to TRBJ2-5; 7 bases are shared with TRBD1. CDR3 protein: CASSLRDRRQRQETQYF. The CDR3 bases are TGTGCCAGCAGCTTACGGGACAGACGACAACGTCAAGAGACCCAGTACTTC. The full variable domain, completed using reference TRBV13 and TRBJ2-5, is AAGVIQSPRHLIKEKRETATLKCYPIPRHDTVYWYQQGPGQDPQFLISFYEKMQSDKGSIPDRFSAQQFSDYHSELNMSSLELGDSALYFCASSLRDRRQRQETQYFGPGTRLLVL.